This T cell receptor (beta chain) was sequenced for a study of CD8 T cells in ankylosing spondylitis. CDR1 and CDR2 from the germline V gene are SQVTM and ANQGSEA. The CDR3 has 14 amino acids. With 4 bases clipped from V and 6 bases from J, the junction kept 9 bases outside the gene matches. This clonotype showed up many times. Each CDR3 protein is one row after TCRdb ran MiXCR on the 5' RACE reads. The sample lists about 92,000 distinct CDR3 sequences; about 9% were seen once. The rearrangement joins TRBV29-1 to TRBJ2-1, with 7 bases lining up with TRBD1. This TCR was recovered from a male donor with ankylosing spondylitis or in good health (not recorded which). Sequencing was performed on blood, either unsorted or a sorted T cell fraction (not recorded which). The CDR3 here is CSVVTGSLTNEQFF. The CDR3 DNA sequence: TGCAGCGTTGTGACAGGGTCCCTTACCAATGAGCAGTTCTTC.